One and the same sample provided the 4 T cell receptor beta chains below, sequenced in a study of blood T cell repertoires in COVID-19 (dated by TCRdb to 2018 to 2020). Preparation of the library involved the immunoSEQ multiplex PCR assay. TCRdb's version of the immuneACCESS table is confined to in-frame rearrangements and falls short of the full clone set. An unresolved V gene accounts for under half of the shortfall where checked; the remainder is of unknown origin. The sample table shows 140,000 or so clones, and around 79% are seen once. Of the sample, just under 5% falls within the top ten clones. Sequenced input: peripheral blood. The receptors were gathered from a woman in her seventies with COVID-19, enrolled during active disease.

CDR3 sequence: CASSQGFREGDTEAFF. For the CDR3, the DNA is TGTGCCAGCAGCCAAGGATTCCGGGAGGGGGACACTGAAGCTTTCTTT. The V call is TRBV4-2, the J call TRBJ1-1; TRBD1 is a possible D gene (6 bases). Germline CDR1 reads LGHNA; CDR2 reads YNFKEQ. The CDR3 is made up of 16 amino acids. Trimming took off 1 base at V and 3 bases at J, with 15 bases between the two ends.

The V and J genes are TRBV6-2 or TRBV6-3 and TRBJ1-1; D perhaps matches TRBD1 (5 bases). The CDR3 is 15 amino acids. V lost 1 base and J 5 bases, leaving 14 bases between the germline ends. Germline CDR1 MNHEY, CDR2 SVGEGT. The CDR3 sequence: CASSYWGERWTEAFF. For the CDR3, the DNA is TGTGCCAGCAGTTACTGGGGGGAGAGGTGGACTGAAGCTTTCTTT.

CDR3 residues: CASSQTGDDSPLHF. The CDR3 nucleotides are TGTGCCAGCAGCCAGACAGGGGACGATTCACCCCTCCACTTT. The rearrangement uses TRBV4-2 and TRBJ1-6; 8 nucleotides agree with TRBD1. CDR1 and CDR2 from the germline V gene are LGHNA and YNFKEQ. This CDR3 is built from 14 residues. The J segment lost 8 bases and the V segment lost 3 bases, leaving 3 bases of the junction unmatched.

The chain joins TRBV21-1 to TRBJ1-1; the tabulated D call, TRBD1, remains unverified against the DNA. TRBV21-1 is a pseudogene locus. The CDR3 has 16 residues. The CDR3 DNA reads TGTGCCAGCAGCAACCGGGACAGGGCCATGAGCACTGAAGCTTTCTTT. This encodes CASSNRDRAMSTEAFF.